This T cell receptor (beta chain) is from a study of CD8 T cells in Susac syndrome. Study-level points and caveats: The authors acknowledged that the study's TCR sequencing and HLA analysis involved relatively few individuals.

Regarding this clonotype: Antigen specificity is unknown.

RNA amounts of about 0.5 to 1 ug underwent reverse transcription with random hexamers. A single record per CDR3 protein comes from TCRdb applying MiXCR to the immunoSEQ multiplex PCR reads. The sample includes around 170,000 distinct CDR3 sequences, approximately 94% seen only once; the top ten take more than 0.08%. This CDR3 is built from 14 residues. The V gene's germline CDR1 is SGHAT and CDR2 FQDESV (reference sequence). The V end was cut by 3 bases, the J end by 3 bases, with 9 bases between. V and J are TRBV11-1 and TRBJ2-1; possible D gene TRBD2, 5 bases. The source of this sequence is a human donor with Susac syndrome. Sequencing was performed on CD4+ T cells from PBMCs. The CDR3 DNA is TGTGCCAGCAGCTTCAACGCGGGCTACAATGAGCAGTTCTTC. Translation gives CASSFNAGYNEQFF.